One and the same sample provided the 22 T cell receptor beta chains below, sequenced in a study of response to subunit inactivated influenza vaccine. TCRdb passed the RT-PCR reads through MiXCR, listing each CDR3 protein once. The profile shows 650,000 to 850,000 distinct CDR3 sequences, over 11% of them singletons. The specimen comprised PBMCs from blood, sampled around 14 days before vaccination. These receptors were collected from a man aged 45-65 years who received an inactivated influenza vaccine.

DNA for the CDR3: TGTGCCAGCAGCCAGGCGCAAGTATCCGGAAACACCATATATTTT. This codes for CASSQAQVSGNTIYF. V gene TRBV4-2 combines with J gene TRBJ1-3; D is uncertain. Per germline, CDR1 LGHNA and CDR2 YNFKEQ. The V end was cut by 3 bases, the J end by 4 bases, with 13 bases between. There are 15 residues in the CDR3.

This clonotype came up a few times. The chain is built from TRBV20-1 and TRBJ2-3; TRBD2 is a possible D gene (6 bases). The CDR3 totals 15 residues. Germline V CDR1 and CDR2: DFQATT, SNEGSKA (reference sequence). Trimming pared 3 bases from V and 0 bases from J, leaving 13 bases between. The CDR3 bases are TGCAGTGCTAGCGCCGGGACTTCTAGCACAGATACGCAGTATTTT. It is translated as CSASAGTSSTDTQYF.

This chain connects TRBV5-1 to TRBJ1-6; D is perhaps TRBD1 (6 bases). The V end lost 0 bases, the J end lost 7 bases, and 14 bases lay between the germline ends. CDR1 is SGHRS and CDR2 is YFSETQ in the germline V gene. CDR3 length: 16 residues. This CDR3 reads CASSLVVGQLNSPLHF. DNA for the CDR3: TGCGCCAGCAGCTTGGTGGTTGGACAGCTGAATTCACCCCTCCACTTT.

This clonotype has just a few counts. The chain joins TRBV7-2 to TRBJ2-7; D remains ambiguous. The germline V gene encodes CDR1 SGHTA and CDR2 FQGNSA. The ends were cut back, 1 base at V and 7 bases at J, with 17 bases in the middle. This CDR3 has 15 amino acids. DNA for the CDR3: TGTGCCAGCAGCTTAGTTGGGCAGAGCCCGGGTGAGCAGTACTTC. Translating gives CASSLVGQSPGEQYF.

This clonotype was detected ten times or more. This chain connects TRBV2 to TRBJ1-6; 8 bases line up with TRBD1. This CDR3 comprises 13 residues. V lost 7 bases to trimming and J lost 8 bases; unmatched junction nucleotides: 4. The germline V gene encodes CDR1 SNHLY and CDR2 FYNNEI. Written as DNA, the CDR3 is TGTGCCAGCAATGGACAGGGAGATTCACCCCTCCACTTT. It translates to CASNGQGDSPLHF.

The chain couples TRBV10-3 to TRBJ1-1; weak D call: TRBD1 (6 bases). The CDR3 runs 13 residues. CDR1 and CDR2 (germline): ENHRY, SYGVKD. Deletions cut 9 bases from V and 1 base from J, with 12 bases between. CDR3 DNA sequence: TGTGCCATGAGCCGGACAGAGAACACTGAAGCTTTCTTT. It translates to CAMSRTENTEAFF.

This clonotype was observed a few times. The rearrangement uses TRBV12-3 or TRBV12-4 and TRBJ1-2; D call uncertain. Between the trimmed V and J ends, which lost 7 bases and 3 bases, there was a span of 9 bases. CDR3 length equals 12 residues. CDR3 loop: CASTATDYGYTF. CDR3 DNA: TGTGCCAGCACCGCAACTGACTATGGCTACACCTTC.

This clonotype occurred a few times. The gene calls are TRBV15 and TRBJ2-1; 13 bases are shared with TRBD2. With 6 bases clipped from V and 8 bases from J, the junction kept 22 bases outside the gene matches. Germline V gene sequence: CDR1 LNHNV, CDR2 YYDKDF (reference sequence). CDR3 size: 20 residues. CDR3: CATRSSGAVEPGLAGHEQFF. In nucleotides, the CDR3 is TGTGCCACCAGGTCCTCGGGGGCGGTGGAACCGGGACTAGCGGGACATGAGCAGTTCTTC.

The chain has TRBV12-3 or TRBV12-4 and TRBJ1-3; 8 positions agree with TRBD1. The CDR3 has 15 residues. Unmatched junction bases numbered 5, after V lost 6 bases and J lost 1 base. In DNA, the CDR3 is TGTGCCAGCAGCAAAGACAGGGGATCTGGAAACACCATATATTTT. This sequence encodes CASSKDRGSGNTIYF.

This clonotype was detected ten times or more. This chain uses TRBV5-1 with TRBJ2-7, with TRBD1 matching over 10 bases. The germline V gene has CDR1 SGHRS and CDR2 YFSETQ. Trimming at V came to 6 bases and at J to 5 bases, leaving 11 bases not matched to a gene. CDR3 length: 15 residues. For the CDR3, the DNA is TGCGCCAGCACCCGTTGGGACAGGGGTGGCCACGAGCAGTACTTC. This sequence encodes CASTRWDRGGHEQYF.

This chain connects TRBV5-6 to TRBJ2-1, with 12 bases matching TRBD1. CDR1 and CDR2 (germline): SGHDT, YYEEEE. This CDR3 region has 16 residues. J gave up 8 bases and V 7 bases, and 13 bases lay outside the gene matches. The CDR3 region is CASSTLGQGAVDEQFF. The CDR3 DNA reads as TGTGCCAGCTCAACCCTGGGACAGGGGGCGGTCGATGAGCAGTTCTTC. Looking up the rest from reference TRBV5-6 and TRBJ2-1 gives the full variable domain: DAGVTQSPTHLIKTRGQQVTLRCSPKSGHDTVSWYQQALGQGPQFIFQYYEEEERQRGNFPDRFSGHQFPNYSSELNVNALLLGDSALYLCASSTLGQGAVDEQFFGPGTRLTVL.

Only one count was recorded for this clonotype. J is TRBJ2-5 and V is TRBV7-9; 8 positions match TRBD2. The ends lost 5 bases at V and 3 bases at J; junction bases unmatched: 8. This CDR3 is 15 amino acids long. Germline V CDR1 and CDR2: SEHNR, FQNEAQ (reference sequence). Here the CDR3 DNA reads TGTGCCAGCAGCAACTTCGGGACTAGGGAAGAGACCCAGTACTTC. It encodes CASSNFGTREETQYF.

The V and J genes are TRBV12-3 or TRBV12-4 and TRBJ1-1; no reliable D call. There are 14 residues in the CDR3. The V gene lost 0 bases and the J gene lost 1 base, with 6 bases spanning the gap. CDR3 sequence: CASSLAEQNTEAFF. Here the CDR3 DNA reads TGTGCCAGCAGTTTAGCGGAGCAGAACACTGAAGCTTTCTTT.

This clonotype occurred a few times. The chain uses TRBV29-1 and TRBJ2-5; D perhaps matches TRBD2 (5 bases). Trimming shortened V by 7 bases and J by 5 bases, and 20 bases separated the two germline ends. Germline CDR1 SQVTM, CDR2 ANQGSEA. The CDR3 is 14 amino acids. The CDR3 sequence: CSASPGPGMETQYF. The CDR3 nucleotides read TGCAGCGCATCACCCGGCCCCGGGATGGAGACCCAGTACTTC.

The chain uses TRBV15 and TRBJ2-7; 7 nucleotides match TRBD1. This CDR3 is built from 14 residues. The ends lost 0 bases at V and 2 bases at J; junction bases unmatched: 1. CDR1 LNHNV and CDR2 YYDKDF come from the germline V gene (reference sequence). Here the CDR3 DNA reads TGTGCCACCAGCAGAGAGACAGGGCCCTACGAGCAGTACTTC. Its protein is CATSRETGPYEQYF. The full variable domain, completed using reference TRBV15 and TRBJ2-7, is DAMVIQNPRYQVTQFGKPVTLSCSQTLNHNVMYWYQQKSSQAPKLLFHYYDKDFNNEADTPDNFQSRRPNTSFCFLDIRSPGLGDTAMYLCATSRETGPYEQYFGPGTRLTVT.

This CDR3 reads CSVPEAGLATEAFF. The DNA of the CDR3 is TGCAGTGTCCCGGAGGCAGGGTTGGCCACTGAAGCTTTCTTT. The chain carries TRBV20-1 and TRBJ1-1; perhaps TRBD1 as D (5 bases). Germline V gives CDR1 DFQATT, CDR2 SNEGSKA (reference sequence). The ends were cut back, 7 bases at V and 4 bases at J, with 19 bases in the middle. The CDR3 totals 14 residues.

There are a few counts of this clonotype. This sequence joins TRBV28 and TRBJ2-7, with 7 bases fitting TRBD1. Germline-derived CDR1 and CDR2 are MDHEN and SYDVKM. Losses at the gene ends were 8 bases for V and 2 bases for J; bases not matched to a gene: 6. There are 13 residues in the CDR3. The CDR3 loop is CASRAQGPYEQYF. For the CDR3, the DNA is TGTGCCAGCCGTGCACAGGGGCCCTACGAGCAGTACTTC.

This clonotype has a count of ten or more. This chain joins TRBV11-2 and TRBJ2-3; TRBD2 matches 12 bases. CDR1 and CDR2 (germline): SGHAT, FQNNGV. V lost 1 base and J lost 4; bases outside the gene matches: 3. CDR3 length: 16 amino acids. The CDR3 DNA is TGTGCCAGCAGCTTAGCTCCTAGCGGGGGGGCAGATACGCAGTATTTT. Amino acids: CASSLAPSGGADTQYF.

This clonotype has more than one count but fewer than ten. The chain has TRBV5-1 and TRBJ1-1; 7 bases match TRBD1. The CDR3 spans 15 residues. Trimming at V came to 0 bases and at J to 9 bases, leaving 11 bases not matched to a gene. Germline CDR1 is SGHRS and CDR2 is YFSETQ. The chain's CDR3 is CASSLGQGRQLQAFF. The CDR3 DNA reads TGCGCCAGCAGCTTGGGACAGGGTAGGCAACTTCAAGCTTTCTTT.

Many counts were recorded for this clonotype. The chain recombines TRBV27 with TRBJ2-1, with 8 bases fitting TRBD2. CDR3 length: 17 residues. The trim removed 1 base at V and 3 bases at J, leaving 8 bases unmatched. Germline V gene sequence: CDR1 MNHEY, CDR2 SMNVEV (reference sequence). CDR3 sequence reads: CASSLFRGGPLYNEQFF. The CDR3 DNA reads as TGTGCCAGCAGTTTATTTCGGGGGGGGCCTCTCTACAATGAGCAGTTCTTC.

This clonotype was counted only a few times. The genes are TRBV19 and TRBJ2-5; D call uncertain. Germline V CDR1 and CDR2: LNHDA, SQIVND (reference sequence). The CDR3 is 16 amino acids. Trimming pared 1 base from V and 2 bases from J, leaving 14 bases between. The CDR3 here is CASSIGSGRYQETQYF. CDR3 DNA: TGTGCCAGTAGTATAGGCTCCGGACGTTATCAAGAGACCCAGTACTTC.

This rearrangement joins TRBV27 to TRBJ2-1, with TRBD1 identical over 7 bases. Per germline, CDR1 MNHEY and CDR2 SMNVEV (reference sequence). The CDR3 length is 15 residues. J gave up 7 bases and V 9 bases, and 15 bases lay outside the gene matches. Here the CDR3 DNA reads TGTGCCAGTCAAACGACAGGGTGGAAGTGGAATGAGCAGTTCTTC. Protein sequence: CASQTTGWKWNEQFF.